This TCR beta chain was found in a study of cytomegalovirus exposure and HLA in healthy donors. V was clipped by 0 bases and J by 3 bases, with 13 bases between them. Germline V gene sequence: CDR1 SGHKS, CDR2 YYEKEE (reference sequence). This CDR3 comprises 15 residues. PCR employed 60 Vbeta and 13 Jbeta primers. TCRdb's table, derived via immunoSEQ multiplex PCR, lists solely in-frame clones and lacks some. The sample carries more than 200,000 clones, roughly 80% recorded once. Sequenced material: PBMCs. The sequence was collected from a girl aged 2-10 years in good health and CMV-seronegative. The chain has TRBV5-5 and TRBJ2-7; D possibly corresponds to TRBD1 (5 bases). The CDR3 protein is CASSLETVAFYEQYF. CDR3 sequence (DNA): TGTGCCAGCAGCTTGGAGACAGTAGCATTCTACGAGCAGTACTTC.